This paragraph covers one TCR beta chain sequence. In the study's own analysis: Estimation of nucleated cell counts was performed using reference gene primer amplification. The protocol was immunoSEQ multiplex PCR, while the TCRdb copy is restricted to in-frame clones and leaves out a portion. Clone size and V and J calls were adopted from that table, with D and trimming inferred from the DNA. The table includes about 210,000 clones, 70% to 90% detected once. The CDR3 length is 12 residues. V was pared by 6 bases and J by 4 bases, with 12 bases between. CDR1 and CDR2 from the germline V gene are SQVTM and ANQGSEA. This sample is part of a study of blood T cell repertoires in COVID-19. On the study more broadly: The study drew acute and convalescent COVID-19 samples from the United States, Italy and Spain. PBMCs, B-cell-depleted T cells, or T cells were the source of the cDNA or gDNA that made up the material.

The sample consisted of peripheral blood. The receptor's source is a man in his late teens or twenties with active or convalescent COVID-19. This chain connects TRBV29-1 to TRBJ2-5, with D uncertain. The CDR3 DNA reads as TGCAGCGTCTCGGTGTCTGTAGAGACCCAGTACTTC. Translating it yields CSVSVSVETQYF.